The entry below gives a single T cell receptor beta chain sequence along with its context. This entry comes from a study of shared clonotypes between healthy human individuals. The V gene lost 5 bases and the J gene lost 5 bases, with 17 bases spanning the gap. The germline gives CDR1 MNHNS, CDR2 SASEGT. This CDR3 region has 15 residues. CD8 cells regarded as naive lacked CD45RO, were positively chosen for CCR7, and omitted terminally differentiated effector memory CD45RA+ cells. Data came from immunoSEQ multiplex PCR; TCRdb stores just in-frame clones and leaves some out. Of some 2,000,000 clones listed, about 95% are singletons.

The sequenced sample consisted of naive CD8+ T cells sorted from blood. This TCR derives from a man aged 18 to 29 in good health. The chain is built from TRBV6-1 and TRBJ2-3; no clear D gene. The CDR3 DNA sequence: TGTGCCAGCAGTCCACTCCCACGGACCCAAGATACGCAGTATTTT. It codes for CASSPLPRTQDTQYF.